The 30 T cell receptor beta chains reported below all come from one sample, sequenced in a study of shared clonotypes between healthy human individuals. The repertoire was sequenced with immunoSEQ multiplex PCR; TCRdb's copy has only in-frame clones and lacks some. The sample records about 2.3 million clones, approximately 95% being singletons. The sample comprised naive CD4+ T cells from PBMCs. The subset was: CD45RA+ positively selected. The receptors stem from a man younger than 35 in good health. Some clones in this sample may be carry-over from other donors' samples.

The chain couples TRBV27 to TRBJ2-6; D may be TRBD1 or TRBD2 (5 bases each). The germline gives CDR1 MNHEY, CDR2 SMNVEV (reference sequence). This CDR3 has 17 amino acids. V lost 6 bases, J lost 1 base, and 16 bases lay in between. CDR3 bases: TGTGCCAGCAGACCACCGGGACCGTCATCTGGGGCCAACGTCCTGACTTTC. Amino acid sequence: CASRPPGPSSGANVLTF.

DNA for the CDR3: TGTGCCAGCAGTTTCAGATTAGGGGGACAGCGGGGCTACACCTTC. Translating gives CASSFRLGGQRGYTF. The chain is built from TRBV28 and TRBJ1-2; 7 nucleotides agree with TRBD1. The ends lost 3 bases at V and 8 bases at J; junction bases unmatched: 12. Germline values: CDR1 MDHEN, CDR2 SYDVKM. This CDR3 is 15 amino acids long.

The chain employs TRBV6-1 and TRBJ1-2; a possible D gene is TRBD1 (6 bases). The CDR3 is 17 amino acids. The V end was cut by 2 bases, the J end by 7 bases, with 23 bases between. CDR1 MNHNS and CDR2 SASEGT come from the germline V gene. The CDR3 spells CASSESPTRGAWSGYTF. For the CDR3, the DNA is TGTGCCAGCAGTGAATCCCCCACCCGGGGGGCTTGGAGTGGCTACACCTTC.

About this clone: Other DNA sequences within the sample encode an identical CDR3. The chain is built from TRBV11-2 and TRBJ2-2, with D unresolved. V lost 5 bases and J lost 0, with 7 bases in between. The germline gives CDR1 SGHAT, CDR2 FQNNGV. This CDR3 has 14 residues. CDR3: CASSRTANTGELFF. The CDR3 region has the DNA TGTGCCAGCAGCCGTACAGCGAACACCGGGGAGCTGTTTTTT.

The rearrangement joins TRBV6-1 to TRBJ1-5; no reliable D call. CDR1 MNHNS and CDR2 SASEGT come from the germline V gene. The V and J ends lost 8 bases and 0 bases respectively, with 11 bases between them. The CDR3 contains 14 residues. The CDR3 protein is CASPLQYSNQPQHF. The CDR3 DNA follows: TGTGCCAGCCCCCTACAGTATAGCAATCAGCCCCAGCATTTT.

V usage is TRBV11-1 and J usage is TRBJ1-1, with no clear D. There are 14 residues in the CDR3. Germline CDR1 is SGHAT and CDR2 is FQDESV (reference sequence). V gave up 2 bases and J gave up 8 bases, with 15 bases separating them. CDR3 in DNA: TGTGCCAGCAGCTTAACGGTCCATGAGGCAGAAGCTTTCTTT. This gives the protein CASSLTVHEAEAFF. The whole variable domain, remainder taken from reference TRBV11-1 and TRBJ1-1, is EAEVAQSPRYKITEKSQAVAFWCDPISGHATLYWYRQILGQGPELLVQFQDESVVDDSQLPKDRFSAERLKGVDSTLKIQPAELGDSAMYLCASSLTVHEAEAFFGQGTRLTVV.

A note on this clone: The identical CDR3 is also encoded by other nucleotide sequences in the sample. This rearrangement joins TRBV18 to TRBJ1-2; unclear D gene. This CDR3 contains 14 residues. Germline V gene data show CDR1 as KGHSH and CDR2 as LQKENI. The V end lost 2 bases, the J end lost 2 bases, and 9 bases lay between the germline ends. Here the CDR3 DNA reads TGTGCCAGCTCACCAGGGAGAATAAACTATGGCTACACCTTC. It specifies CASSPGRINYGYTF. Using reference TRBV18 and TRBJ1-2 for the parts outside the CDR3, the full variable domain is NAGVMQNPRHLVRRRGQEARLRCSPMKGHSHVYWYRQLPEEGLKFMVYLQKENIIDESGMPKERFSAEFPKEGPSILRIQQVVRGDSAAYFCASSPGRINYGYTFGSGTRLTVV.

The V gene is TRBV28, the J gene TRBJ1-5; tentative D call: TRBD1 (5 bases). V was trimmed by 5 bases and J by 0 bases, leaving 14 bases between them. Germline V gene data show CDR1 as MDHEN and CDR2 as SYDVKM. The CDR3 covers 16 residues. The CDR3 DNA reads as TGTGCCAGCAGTCCCCCCGGGGGGAGTAGCAATCAGCCCCAGCATTTT. Translated: CASSPPGGSSNQPQHF.

About this clone: This specimen includes other DNA sequences encoding the same CDR3. CDR3 sequence (DNA): TGTGCCAGCAGCTTAAGGGGGGACAGCTACGAGCAGTACTTC. This translates into CASSLRGDSYEQYF. The chain joins TRBV7-3 to TRBJ2-7; D perhaps matches TRBD1 (7 bases). The CDR3 runs to 14 residues. V lost 1 base and J lost 3, with 10 bases in between. Per germline, CDR1 SGHTA and CDR2 FQGTGA.

Remarks on this clone: At one end the junction does not follow the germline gene, possibly because of a read error. The rearrangement uses TRBV7-8 and TRBJ2-7; 9 bases align to TRBD2. CDR1 is SGHVS and CDR2 is FQNEAQ in the germline V gene. The CDR3 is 14 residues long. The CDR3 DNA reads as TGTGCCAGCAGCGTAGCGGGAGAGGCCTACGAGCAGTACTTC. Its protein is CASSVAGEAYEQYF.

In DNA, the CDR3 is TGTGCCTGGAAACAGGGGGCTGGATCCTACGAGCAGTACTTC. Encoded protein: CAWKQGAGSYEQYF. The chain has TRBV30 and TRBJ2-7; 9 nucleotides line up with TRBD1. The V and J ends lost 4 bases and 1 base, in that order; junction bases with no gene match: 5. Germline CDR1 and CDR2: GTSNPN and SVGIG (reference sequence). CDR3 length: 14 amino acids.

Concerning this clone itself: Other DNA variants within this sample encode the same CDR3. The chain carries TRBV18 and TRBJ2-7; possibly TRBD2 for D (5 bases). The germline V gene encodes CDR1 KGHSH and CDR2 LQKENI. Trimming removed 1 base at V and 3 bases at J, with 10 bases between. The CDR3 has 14 amino acids. The CDR3: CASSPRLAGYEQYF. The CDR3 region has the DNA TGTGCCAGCTCACCACGGCTAGCCGGCTACGAGCAGTACTTC.

This sequence joins TRBV4-1 and TRBJ1-2; the D gene is possibly TRBD1 (5 bases). The V end was cut by 5 bases, the J end by 5 bases, with 15 bases between. The germline V gene encodes CDR1 MGHRA and CDR2 YSYEKL. The CDR3 sequence is 14 residues long. CDR3 loop: CASSSRVPSYGYTF. As DNA, the CDR3 is TGCGCCAGCAGCTCCAGGGTCCCTAGTTATGGCTACACCTTC.

This chain connects TRBV6-1 to TRBJ2-5; D uncertain. CDR3 length: 14 residues. V gave up 3 bases and J gave up 5 bases, with 13 bases separating them. CDR1 and CDR2 (germline): MNHNS, SASEGT. CDR3 in amino acids: CASSENGLGETQYF. CDR3 DNA sequence: TGTGCCAGCAGTGAGAACGGGCTGGGGGAGACCCAGTACTTC.

V and J are TRBV25-1 and TRBJ2-7; 9 bases match TRBD1. The CDR3 spans 15 residues. Germline V lookup: CDR1 MGHDK, CDR2 SYGVNS. J gave up 5 bases and V 1 base, and 6 bases lay outside the gene matches. The CDR3 sequence is CASSELQGANDEQYF. The CDR3 DNA sequence: TGTGCCAGCAGTGAATTACAGGGGGCAAATGACGAGCAGTACTTC.

CDR3 amino acids: CASSLEQSGEQFF. The DNA of the CDR3 is TGTGCCAGCAGCTTAGAACAAAGTGGTGAGCAGTTCTTC. V is TRBV7-2 and J is TRBJ2-1; D not certain. This CDR3 is 13 amino acids long. V was trimmed by 1 base and J by 9 bases, leaving 10 bases between them. Germline-derived CDR1 and CDR2 are SGHTA and FQGNSA. The full variable domain, its missing parts supplied by reference TRBV7-2 and TRBJ2-1, is GAGVSQSPSNKVTEKGKDVELRCDPISGHTALYWYRQSLGQGLEFLIYFQGNSAPDKSGLPSDRFSAERTGGSVSTLTIQRTQQEDSAVYLCASSLEQSGEQFFGPGTRLTVL.

This chain uses TRBV15 with TRBJ2-5, with 8 bases lining up with TRBD2. Germline loops: CDR1 LNHNV, CDR2 YYDKDF (reference sequence). CDR3 length equals 15 residues. V shed 3 bases, J shed 5 bases, and the junction held 8 bases outside the gene matches. The CDR3 DNA is TGTGCCACCAGCAGCGCCAGCGGGAGAGGGGAGACCCAGTACTTC. It yields the protein CATSSASGRGETQYF.

J is TRBJ2-5 and V is TRBV2, with TRBD2 matching 7 bases. The V segment lost 2 bases and the J segment 9 bases; nucleotides outside the gene matches: 9. From germline, CDR1 is SNHLY and CDR2 FYNNEI. The CDR3 is 14 amino acids. CDR3 nucleotide sequence: TGTGCCAGCAGTGAATCCTCCAGGCGGGAGCCCCAGTACTTC. This gives the protein CASSESSRREPQYF. Supplemented by reference TRBV2 and TRBJ2-5, the full variable domain reads EPEVTQTPSHQVTQMGQEVILRCVPISNHLYFYWYRQILGQKVEFLVSFYNNEISEKSEIFDDQFSVERPDGSNFTLKIRSTKLEDSAMYFCASSESSRREPQYFGPGTRLLVL.

The J gene is TRBJ2-2, the V gene TRBV5-1; D gene uncertain. The CDR3 extends over 16 amino acids. Germline V gives CDR1 SGHRS, CDR2 YFSETQ. Trimming left V 1 base short and J 0 bases short, with 10 bases between. The CDR3 DNA follows: TGCGCCAGCAGCTTGAGAGCAGATCCGAACACCGGGGAGCTGTTTTTT. Its protein is CASSLRADPNTGELFF.

J is TRBJ2-7 and V is TRBV9; 11 bases agree with TRBD1. The CDR3 is 17 amino acids. V was pared by 2 bases and J by 5 bases, with 12 bases of the junction left unmatched. CDR1 is SGDLS and CDR2 is YYNGEE in the germline V gene. CDR3: CASSVDFGTGGLDEQYF. As DNA, the CDR3 is TGTGCCAGCAGCGTGGACTTCGGGACAGGGGGTCTAGACGAGCAGTACTTC.

The V call is TRBV6-6, the J call TRBJ2-5, with 10 bases aligning to TRBD2. The germline CDR1 and CDR2 sequences are MNHNY and SVGAGI (reference sequence). V shed 9 bases, J shed 2 bases, and the junction held 9 bases outside the gene matches. This CDR3 comprises 15 residues. CDR3 region: CASSPGLATQETQYF. The CDR3, as DNA: TGTGCCAGTTCACCGGGACTAGCGACACAAGAGACCCAGTACTTC.

The chain couples TRBV18 to TRBJ2-2; 11 bases match TRBD1. The ends lost 3 bases at V and 4 bases at J; junction bases unmatched: 4. The CDR3 is 16 residues long. Germline loops: CDR1 KGHSH, CDR2 LQKENI. Written as DNA, the CDR3 is TGTGCCAGCTCACCTGGACAGGGGGCAGGCACCGGGGAGCTGTTTTTT. This encodes CASSPGQGAGTGELFF.

This clone was observed once. Other DNA sequences within the sample encode an identical CDR3. V gene TRBV18 combines with J gene TRBJ2-7; D unclear. Germline loops: CDR1 KGHSH, CDR2 LQKENI. V was shortened by 1 base and J by 1 base, with 5 bases between the two germline ends. The length of the CDR3 is 13 residues. The CDR3 here is CASSPRNSYEQYF. The CDR3 bases are TGTGCCAGCTCACCACGGAATTCCTACGAGCAGTACTTC.

A single count supports this clone. The chain links TRBV7-3 to TRBJ2-3, with D perhaps matching TRBD2 (6 bases). V dropped 5 bases and J dropped 3 bases, with 15 bases sitting between them. Germline loops: CDR1 SGHTA, CDR2 FQGTGA. This CDR3 has 15 amino acids. The CDR3 loop reads CASSTQSSGTDTQYF. The CDR3 DNA is TGTGCCAGCAGCACCCAGTCCAGCGGGACAGATACGCAGTATTTT.

This chain uses TRBV19 with TRBJ2-1, with D perhaps matching TRBD1 (6 bases). With 2 bases removed from V and 8 bases from J, the gap between germline ends came to 19 bases. Germline CDR1 LNHDA, CDR2 SQIVND (reference sequence). The CDR3 has 16 amino acids. The chain's CDR3 is CASSISATGVTYEQFF. CDR3 bases: TGTGCCAGTAGTATATCGGCGACAGGAGTTACTTATGAGCAGTTCTTC. Drawing the rest from reference TRBV19 and TRBJ2-1, the complete variable domain is DGGITQSPKYLFRKEGQNVTLSCEQNLNHDAMYWYRQDPGQGLRLIYYSQIVNDFQKGDIAEGYSVSREKKESFPLTVTSAQKNPTAFYLCASSISATGVTYEQFFGPGTRLTVL.

V is TRBV27 and J is TRBJ2-7; D might be TRBD1 or TRBD2, each matching 6 bases. CDR1 and CDR2 (germline): MNHEY, SMNVEV (reference sequence). This CDR3 contains 17 residues. V gave up 5 bases and J gave up 7 bases, with 27 bases separating them. CDR3 sequence (DNA): TGTGCCAGCAGTGCGTACCGCGGGACACCCTTCTCCGGGGAGCAGTACTTC. The encoded protein is CASSAYRGTPFSGEQYF.

The chain uses TRBV7-2 and TRBJ1-3; the D is unclear. CDR1 and CDR2 (germline): SGHTA, FQGNSA. Trimming left V 1 base short and J 0 bases short, with 7 bases between. CDR3 size: 15 residues. DNA of the CDR3: TGTGCCAGCAGCTTAGACACCGTCTCTGGAAACACCATATATTTT. The encoded protein is CASSLDTVSGNTIYF.

This clone was seen just once. The chain combines TRBV19 with TRBJ2-7, with 7 bases identical to TRBD1. Germline CDR1 is LNHDA and CDR2 is SQIVND (reference sequence). Losses at the gene ends were 8 bases for V and 2 bases for J; bases not matched to a gene: 6. This CDR3 is built from 13 residues. The CDR3 DNA follows: TGTGCCAGTGCCCGGGACAGCACCTACGAGCAGTACTTC. Its protein product is CASARDSTYEQYF.

As concerns this clone: The same CDR3 arises from other DNA sequences in this sample as well. The chain links TRBV19 to TRBJ2-5; 7 bases line up with TRBD2. Trimming removed 1 base from V and 2 bases from J; junction bases left unmatched: 4. The CDR3 runs to 15 residues. Looked up from germline, CDR1 is LNHDA and CDR2 is SQIVND (reference sequence). DNA for the CDR3: TGTGCCAGTAGTATAGGTCGGGGACTACAAGAGACCCAGTACTTC. It encodes CASSIGRGLQETQYF.

The genes are TRBV5-4 and TRBJ2-5; D possibly matches TRBD1 or TRBD2 (6 bases each). The CDR3 spans 15 residues. V shed 3 bases and J shed 5 bases, with 17 bases lying between them. Germline CDR1 is SGHNT and CDR2 is YYREEE (reference sequence). For the CDR3, the DNA is TGTGCCAGCAGCTCCCGACTCCAGGGGAGGGAGACCCAGTACTTC. It is translated as CASSSRLQGRETQYF. The full variable domain, its missing parts supplied by reference TRBV5-4 and TRBJ2-5, is ETGVTQSPTHLIKTRGQQVTLRCSSQSGHNTVSWYQQALGQGPQFIFQYYREEENGRGNFPPRFSGLQFPNYSSELNVNALELDDSALYLCASSSRLQGRETQYFGPGTRLLVL.